Below are 28 T cell receptor beta chains sequenced from a single sample in a study of Graves' ophthalmopathy and Graves' hyperthyroidism. Beta-chain TCR CDR3 regions were amplified from RNA transcripts. RT-PCR in the first round used HTBI primers; a second-round multiplex PCR followed. TCRdb passed the multiplex PCR reads through MiXCR, listing each CDR3 protein once. The data show under 200,000 distinct CDR3 sequences, approximately 38% seen once. Sequencing was done on a sample of peripheral blood. These receptors all stem from a woman between 40 and 55 years old with Graves' ophthalmopathy.

The rearrangement uses TRBV28 and TRBJ2-7; 10 positions match TRBD2. Germline trimming cut 6 bases from V and 5 bases from J; bases unmatched to any gene: 10. CDR1 is MDHEN, CDR2 SYDVKM, per germline. The CDR3 contains 15 residues. This CDR3 is CASSHPSGRGDEQYF. In DNA form, the CDR3 reads TGTGCCAGCAGCCACCCTAGCGGGAGAGGGGACGAGCAGTACTTC. The whole variable domain, filled in from reference TRBV28 and TRBJ2-7, reads DVKVTQSSRYLVKRTGEKVFLECVQDMDHENMFWYRQDPGLGLRLIYFSYDVKMKEKGDIPEGYSVSREKKERFSLILESASTNQTSMYLCASSHPSGRGDEQYFGPGTRLTVT.

The rearrangement uses TRBV6-5 and TRBJ2-7, with 11 nucleotides matching TRBD2. The V gene's germline CDR1 is MNHEY and CDR2 SVGAGI. The CDR3 contains 16 residues. V shed 2 bases and J 6 bases; nucleotides not matched to a gene: 9. This CDR3 reads CASSYVSGRASLEQYF. Written as DNA, the CDR3 is TGTGCCAGCAGTTACGTTAGCGGGAGGGCCAGTCTCGAGCAGTACTTC.

This clonotype has at least ten counts. The rearrangement joins TRBV6-1 to TRBJ2-4; unclear D gene. The V gene's germline CDR1 is MNHNS and CDR2 SASEGT. V lost 6 bases and J 8 bases, leaving 8 bases between the germline ends. The CDR3 is 11 amino acids. This CDR3 is CASSLSDIQYF. The CDR3, as DNA: TGTGCCAGCAGCCTATCTGACATTCAGTACTTC.

This clonotype was counted once. The CDR3 is CASSYTEGDNSPLHF. The DNA for the CDR3 is TGTGCCAGCAGTTATACGGAAGGGGATAATTCACCCCTCCACTTT. The chain links TRBV28 to TRBJ1-6, with D maybe TRBD1 (5 bases). Germline V gene lookup returns CDR1 MDHEN and CDR2 SYDVKM. The CDR3 extends over 15 amino acids. The V end was cut by 4 bases, the J end by 5 bases, with 12 bases between.

This clonotype was seen at least ten times. The chain uses TRBV25-1 and TRBJ2-5; D remains unclear. Between the trimmed V and J ends, which lost 1 base and 5 bases, there was a span of 11 bases. Germline V gene sequence: CDR1 MGHDK, CDR2 SYGVNS. This CDR3 is built from 14 residues. For the CDR3, the DNA is TGTGCCAGCAGTGAATCAGTCGCCCGGGAGACCCAGTACTTC. Residues: CASSESVARETQYF.

Many counts were recorded for this clonotype. The genes are TRBV3-1 and TRBJ1-3, with 8 bases identical to TRBD1. In germline, CDR1 is LGHDT, CDR2 YNNKEL (reference sequence). V lost 5 bases, J lost 2 bases, and 8 bases stayed unmatched. The CDR3 contains 16 residues. The CDR3 loop is CASSWTGRGAGNTIYF. The CDR3 DNA follows: TGTGCCAGCAGCTGGACAGGGAGGGGAGCTGGAAACACCATATATTTT.

The chain recombines TRBV27 with TRBJ2-7; 9 nucleotides align to TRBD2. The CDR3 has 14 residues. In germline, CDR1 is MNHEY, CDR2 SMNVEV (reference sequence). V trimming: 6 bases; J trimming: 7 bases; junction bases outside the gene matches: 10. The CDR3 loop is CASRGLAVFDEQYF. The CDR3 nucleotides are TGTGCCAGCAGGGGACTAGCAGTTTTTGATGAGCAGTACTTC.

This clonotype was counted at least ten times. In DNA form, the CDR3 reads TGCGCCAGCACCCGAGGATATGGCTACACCTTC. Amino acid sequence: CASTRGYGYTF. This rearrangement joins TRBV5-1 to TRBJ1-2; D is uncertain. Trimming pared 6 bases from V and 5 bases from J, leaving 8 bases between. CDR1 SGHRS and CDR2 YFSETQ come from the germline V gene. The CDR3 has 11 amino acids.

In this sample, this clonotype turned up a few times. V is TRBV12-3 or TRBV12-4 and J is TRBJ1-5; 10 bases fit TRBD1. The CDR3 is 16 amino acids. V shed 5 bases and J 2 bases; nucleotides not matched to a gene: 6. The CDR3 bases are TGTGCCAGCAGTGCGGGGACAGGGGTTGGCAATCAGCCCCAGCATTTT. As protein: CASSAGTGVGNQPQHF.

This clonotype was recorded many times. The chain is built from TRBV6-5 and TRBJ1-2, with D unresolved. Germline loops: CDR1 MNHEY, CDR2 SVGAGI. With 8 bases removed from V and 6 bases from J, the gap between germline ends came to 16 bases. CDR3 length: 13 amino acids. CDR3 DNA: TGTGCCAGCGGAAAAGGGAGGTTGGATGGCTACACCTTC. This codes for CASGKGRLDGYTF.

This clonotype has a count of ten or more. The chain links TRBV2 to TRBJ1-1, with a tentative D call TRBD1 (5 bases). The CDR3 runs 12 residues. Germline V gene lookup returns CDR1 SNHLY and CDR2 FYNNEI. Trimming removed 8 bases at V and 5 bases at J, with 12 bases between. The CDR3, as DNA: TGTGCCAGCGTGTTAGAGGGGACTGAAGCTTTCTTT. Translating gives CASVLEGTEAFF.

This clonotype appeared many times. V and J are TRBV6-5 and TRBJ1-2; D remains unclear. The CDR3 sequence is 15 residues long. The V end lost 6 bases, the J end lost 4 bases, and 18 bases lay between the germline ends. Germline V lookup: CDR1 MNHEY, CDR2 SVGAGI. The CDR3 region has the DNA TGTGCCAGCAGCCCCATCCGAGCGACCTCCTATGGCTACACCTTC. Its protein product is CASSPIRATSYGYTF.

This clonotype has ten or more counts. The chain carries TRBV28 and TRBJ1-1; 8 bases are shared with TRBD1. CDR1 and CDR2 from the germline V gene are MDHEN and SYDVKM. The CDR3 totals 15 residues. Trimming removed 2 bases from V and 6 bases from J; junction bases left unmatched: 8. DNA of the CDR3: TGTGCCAGCAGTTTACCTCAGGGGGCGAAGGCTGAAGCTTTCTTT. Its protein product is CASSLPQGAKAEAFF.

This chain joins TRBV6-1 and TRBJ2-7; D assignment may be TRBD1 or TRBD2 (7 bases each). V dropped 10 bases and J dropped 3 bases, with 16 bases sitting between them. The germline CDR1 and CDR2 sequences are MNHNS and SASEGT. The CDR3 sequence is 13 residues long. The CDR3 sequence is CATGGGRYYEQYF. DNA of the CDR3: TGTGCCACAGGGGGGGGACGGTACTACGAGCAGTACTTC.

This clonotype was detected ten times or more. In DNA, the CDR3 is TGTGCCAGCAGCTTACTGGGGGGGCGAGGCACAGATACGCAGTATTTT. As protein: CASSLLGGRGTDTQYF. The chain employs TRBV13 and TRBJ2-3; D perhaps matches TRBD2 (7 bases). V was shortened by 2 bases and J by 1 base, with 13 bases between the two germline ends. The CDR3 loop spans 16 amino acids. Per the germline V gene, CDR1 is PRHDT and CDR2 is FYEKMQ (reference sequence).

This clonotype was observed at least ten times. The chain couples TRBV3-1 to TRBJ1-5; 7 bases agree with TRBD1. Trimming cost V 4 bases and J 6 bases; bases outside gene matches: 3. The CDR3 has 13 amino acids. Germline CDR1 and CDR2: LGHDT and YNNKEL (reference sequence). CDR3 nucleotide sequence: TGTGCCAGCAGCCGAGGGGGCCCTCAGCCCCAGCATTTT. It translates to CASSRGGPQPQHF.

The gene calls are TRBV28 and TRBJ2-7; 9 bases fit TRBD1. The trim removed 4 bases at V and 5 bases at J, leaving 6 bases unmatched. CDR1 MDHEN and CDR2 SYDVKM come from the germline V gene. This CDR3 has 14 amino acids. CDR3 sequence reads: CASSSPGQGHEQYF. The CDR3 DNA is TGTGCCAGCAGTTCACCGGGACAGGGCCACGAGCAGTACTTC.

The chain is built from TRBV5-1 and TRBJ2-7; no clear D gene. Between the trimmed V and J ends, which lost 7 bases and 2 bases, there was a span of 10 bases. Germline loops: CDR1 SGHRS, CDR2 YFSETQ. The CDR3 has 12 residues. CDR3 coding DNA: TGCGCCAGCTGCTGGACCCCCTACGAGCAGTACTTC. This encodes CASCWTPYEQYF. The full variable domain, with the rest looked up from reference TRBV5-1 and TRBJ2-7, is KAGVTQTPRYLIKTRGQQVTLSCSPISGHRSVSWYQQTPGQGLQFLFEYFSETQRNKGNFPGRFSGRQFSNSRSEMNVSTLELGDSALYLCASCWTPYEQYFGPGTRLTVT.

This clonotype was recorded many times. The chain combines TRBV12-3 or TRBV12-4 with TRBJ2-2; D may correspond to TRBD1 or TRBD2 (5 bases each). V dropped 7 bases and J dropped 1 base, with 10 bases sitting between them. The CDR3 runs 14 residues. The DNA for the CDR3 is TGTGCCAGCACCCTGGGGGAGAACACCGGGGAGCTGTTTTTT. Its protein product is CASTLGENTGELFF.

This clonotype was observed many times. V and J are TRBV6-2 or TRBV6-3 and TRBJ2-7; D may be TRBD1 (5 bases). Germline assignment: CDR1 MNHEY and CDR2 SVGEGT. The CDR3 is 15 residues long. With 7 bases removed from V and 0 bases from J, the gap between germline ends came to 16 bases. This CDR3 is CASNPRALSSYEQYF. As DNA, the CDR3 is TGTGCCAGCAATCCCAGGGCGTTGAGCTCCTACGAGCAGTACTTC.

This clonotype was seen at least ten times. The V call is TRBV12-3 or TRBV12-4, the J call TRBJ1-5, with 7 bases lining up with TRBD1. The CDR3 has 15 residues. V dropped 6 bases and J dropped 3; count of bases not matched to a gene: 8. CDR3 in amino acids: CASRFRDSLNQPQHF. The CDR3 coding sequence is TGTGCCAGCAGATTCCGGGACAGCCTCAATCAGCCCCAGCATTTT.

This clonotype occurred many times. The chain uses TRBV30 and TRBJ2-4, with D tentatively TRBD1 (5 bases). Trimming stripped 0 bases from V and 0 bases from J, with 9 bases between. The CDR3 length is 15 residues. Germline V CDR1 and CDR2: GTSNPN, SVGIG (reference sequence). This CDR3 is CAWSVAGIAKNIQYF. The CDR3 DNA sequence: TGTGCCTGGAGTGTGGCAGGGATAGCCAAAAACATTCAGTACTTC.

V gene TRBV28 combines with J gene TRBJ2-5; a possible D gene is TRBD2 (5 bases). This CDR3 has 14 amino acids. The V end was cut by 5 bases, the J end by 5 bases, with 15 bases between. The germline gives CDR1 MDHEN, CDR2 SYDVKM. The CDR3 sequence: CASSPRHWEETQYF. In nucleotides, the CDR3 is TGTGCCAGCAGTCCTCGACATTGGGAGGAGACCCAGTACTTC. The variable domain in full, with the rest retrieved from reference TRBV28 and TRBJ2-5, is DVKVTQSSRYLVKRTGEKVFLECVQDMDHENMFWYRQDPGLGLRLIYFSYDVKMKEKGDIPEGYSVSREKKERFSLILESASTNQTSMYLCASSPRHWEETQYFGPGTRLLVL.

This clonotype showed up many times. The chain joins TRBV9 to TRBJ1-1; the match to TRBD1 covers 7 bases. Germline CDR1 reads SGDLS; CDR2 reads YYNGEE. V lost 2 bases to trimming and J lost 7 bases; unmatched junction nucleotides: 8. The CDR3 length is 14 residues. CDR3 protein: CASSVTGDHSEAFF. The CDR3 DNA reads TGTGCCAGCAGCGTTACAGGGGACCACAGTGAAGCTTTCTTT.

This clonotype has at least ten counts. The chain joins TRBV20-1 to TRBJ2-2; D is ambiguous. This CDR3 spans 11 amino acids. CDR1 is DFQATT and CDR2 is SNEGSKA in the germline V gene (reference sequence). V was trimmed by 5 bases and J by 6 bases, leaving 7 bases between them. The CDR3 reads CSALGAGELFF. Written as DNA, the CDR3 is TGCAGTGCTCTAGGTGCCGGGGAGCTGTTTTTT.

This clonotype has at least ten counts. This may arise from a read error, as a much more abundant clone is one base away. This chain joins TRBV7-2 and TRBJ1-1; unclear D gene. The V end was cut by 0 bases, the J end by 3 bases, with 2 bases between. CDR1 and CDR2 from the germline V gene are SGHTA and FQGNSA. The length of the CDR3 is 12 residues. CDR3 nucleotides: TGTGCCAGCAGCTTAGCCCACACTGAAGCTTTCTTT. Protein: CASSLAHTEAFF.

The V gene is TRBV15, the J gene TRBJ2-2; D not certain. CDR1 is LNHNV and CDR2 is YYDKDF in the germline V gene (reference sequence). Trimming removed 5 bases at V and 0 bases at J, with 13 bases between. This CDR3 region has 16 residues. The CDR3 sequence is CATSRLPAANTGELFF. The CDR3 DNA is TGTGCCACCAGCCGACTGCCGGCAGCGAACACCGGGGAGCTGTTTTTT. Full variable domain (outside the CDR3, taken from reference TRBV15 and TRBJ2-2): DAMVIQNPRYQVTQFGKPVTLSCSQTLNHNVMYWYQQKSSQAPKLLFHYYDKDFNNEADTPDNFQSRRPNTSFCFLDIRSPGLGDTAMYLCATSRLPAANTGELFFGEGSRLTVL.

This clonotype was detected many times. CDR3 region: CSAVLAGIVETQYF. Written as DNA, the CDR3 is TGCAGTGCGGTGCTAGCTGGGATTGTCGAGACCCAGTACTTC. This chain links TRBV20-1 with TRBJ2-5, with D possibly being TRBD2 (5 bases). CDR1 and CDR2 from the germline V gene are DFQATT and SNEGSKA (reference sequence). The V end was cut by 6 bases, the J end by 5 bases, with 19 bases between. The CDR3 runs to 14 residues.